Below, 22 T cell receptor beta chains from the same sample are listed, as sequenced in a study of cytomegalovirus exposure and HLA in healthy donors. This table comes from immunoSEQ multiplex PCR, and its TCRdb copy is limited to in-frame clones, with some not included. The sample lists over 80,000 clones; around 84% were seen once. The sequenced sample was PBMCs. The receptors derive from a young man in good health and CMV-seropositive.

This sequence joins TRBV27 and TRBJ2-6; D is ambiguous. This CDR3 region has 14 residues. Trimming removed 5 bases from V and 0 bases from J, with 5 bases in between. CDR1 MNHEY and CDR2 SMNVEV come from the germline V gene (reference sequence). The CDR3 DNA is TGTGCCAGCAGTCCAGGCTCTGGGGCCAACGTCCTGACTTTC. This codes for CASSPGSGANVLTF.

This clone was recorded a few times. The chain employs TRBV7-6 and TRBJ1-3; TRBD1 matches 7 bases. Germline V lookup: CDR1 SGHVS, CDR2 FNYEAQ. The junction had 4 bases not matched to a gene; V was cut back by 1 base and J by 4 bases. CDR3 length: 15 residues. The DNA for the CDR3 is TGTGCCAGCAGCTTAGTCTTGGGACAGGGAAACACCATATATTTT. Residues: CASSLVLGQGNTIYF.

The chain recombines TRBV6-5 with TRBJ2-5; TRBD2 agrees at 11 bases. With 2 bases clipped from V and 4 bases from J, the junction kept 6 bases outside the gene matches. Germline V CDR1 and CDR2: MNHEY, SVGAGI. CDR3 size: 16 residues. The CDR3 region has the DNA TGTGCCAGCAGTTACAGGGTAGCGGGAGGGCCAGAGACCCAGTACTTC. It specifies CASSYRVAGGPETQYF.

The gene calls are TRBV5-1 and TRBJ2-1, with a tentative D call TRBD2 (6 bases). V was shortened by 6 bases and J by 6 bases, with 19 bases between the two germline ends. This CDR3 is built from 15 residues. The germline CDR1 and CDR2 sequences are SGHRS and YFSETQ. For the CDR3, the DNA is TGCGCCAGCACCCCGTACGGGGGAATCGGCAATGAGCAGTTCTTC. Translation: CASTPYGGIGNEQFF.

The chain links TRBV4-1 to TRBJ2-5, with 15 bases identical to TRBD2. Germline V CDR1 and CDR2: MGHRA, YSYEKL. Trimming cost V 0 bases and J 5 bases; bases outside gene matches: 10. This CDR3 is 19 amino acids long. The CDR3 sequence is CASSQDGGLAGGPGETQYF. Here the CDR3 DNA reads TGCGCCAGCAGCCAAGATGGAGGACTAGCGGGAGGGCCTGGGGAGACCCAGTACTTC.

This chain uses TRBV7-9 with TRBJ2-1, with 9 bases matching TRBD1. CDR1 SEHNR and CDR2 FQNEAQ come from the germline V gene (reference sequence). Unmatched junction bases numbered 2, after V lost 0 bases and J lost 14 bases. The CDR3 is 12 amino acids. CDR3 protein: CASSLARDREFF. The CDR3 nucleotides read TGTGCCAGCAGCTTAGCGAGGGACAGGGAGTTCTTC.

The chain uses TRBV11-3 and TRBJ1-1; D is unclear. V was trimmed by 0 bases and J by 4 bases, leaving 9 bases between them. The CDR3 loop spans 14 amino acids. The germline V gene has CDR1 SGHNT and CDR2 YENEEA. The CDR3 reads CASSLDHGATEAFF. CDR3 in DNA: TGTGCCAGCAGCTTAGATCACGGTGCCACTGAAGCTTTCTTT.

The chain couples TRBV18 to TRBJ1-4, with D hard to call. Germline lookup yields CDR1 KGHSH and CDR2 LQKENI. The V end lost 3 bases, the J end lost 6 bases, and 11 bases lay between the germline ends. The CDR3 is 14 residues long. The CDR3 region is CASSPGAADEKLFF. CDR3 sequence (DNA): TGTGCCAGCTCACCTGGAGCCGCGGATGAAAAACTGTTTTTT.

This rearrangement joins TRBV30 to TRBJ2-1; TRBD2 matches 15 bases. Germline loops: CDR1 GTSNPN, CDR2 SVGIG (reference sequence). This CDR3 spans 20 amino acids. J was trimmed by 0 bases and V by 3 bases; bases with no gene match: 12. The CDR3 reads CAWSKTPGTSGRSSYNEQFF. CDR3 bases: TGTGCCTGGAGCAAAACCCCGGGGACTAGCGGGAGGAGCTCCTACAATGAGCAGTTCTTC.

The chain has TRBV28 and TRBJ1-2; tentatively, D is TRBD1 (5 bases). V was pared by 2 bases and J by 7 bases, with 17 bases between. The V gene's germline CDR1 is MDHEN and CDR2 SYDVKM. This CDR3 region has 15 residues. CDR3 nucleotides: TGTGCCAGCAGTTTACCGACACAAGGGGAGGGTGGCTACACCTTC. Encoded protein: CASSLPTQGEGGYTF.

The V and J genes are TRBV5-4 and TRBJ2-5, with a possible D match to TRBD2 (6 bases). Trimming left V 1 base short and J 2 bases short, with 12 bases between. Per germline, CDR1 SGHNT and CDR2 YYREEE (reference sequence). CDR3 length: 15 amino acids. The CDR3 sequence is CASSLSAGTQETQYF. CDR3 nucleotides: TGTGCCAGCAGCTTGTCTGCGGGGACTCAAGAGACCCAGTACTTC.

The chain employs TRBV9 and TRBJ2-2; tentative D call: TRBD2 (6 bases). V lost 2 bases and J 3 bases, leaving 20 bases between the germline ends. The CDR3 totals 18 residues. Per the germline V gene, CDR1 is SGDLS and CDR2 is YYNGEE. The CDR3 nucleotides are TGTGCCAGCAGCGTGGCAAGCGGGTCTCACACGGACACCGGGGAGCTGTTTTTT. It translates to CASSVASGSHTDTGELFF.

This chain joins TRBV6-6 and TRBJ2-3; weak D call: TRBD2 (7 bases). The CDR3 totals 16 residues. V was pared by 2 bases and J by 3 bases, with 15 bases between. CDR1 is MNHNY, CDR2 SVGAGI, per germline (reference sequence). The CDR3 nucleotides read TGTGCCAGCAGTTACCTGTCGGGGGGCGGTACAGATACGCAGTATTTT. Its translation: CASSYLSGGGTDTQYF.

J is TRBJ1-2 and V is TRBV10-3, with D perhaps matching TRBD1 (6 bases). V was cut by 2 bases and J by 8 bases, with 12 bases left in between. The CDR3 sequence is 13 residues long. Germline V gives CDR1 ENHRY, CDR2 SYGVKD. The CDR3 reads CAISELGARGYTF. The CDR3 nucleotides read TGTGCCATCAGTGAGCTGGGGGCGCGGGGCTACACCTTC.

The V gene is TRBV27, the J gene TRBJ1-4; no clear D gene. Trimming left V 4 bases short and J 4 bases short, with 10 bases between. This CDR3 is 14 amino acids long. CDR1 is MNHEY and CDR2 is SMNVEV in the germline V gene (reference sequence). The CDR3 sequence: CASSYGYHNEKLFF. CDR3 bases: TGTGCCAGCAGTTACGGGTACCATAATGAAAAACTGTTTTTT.

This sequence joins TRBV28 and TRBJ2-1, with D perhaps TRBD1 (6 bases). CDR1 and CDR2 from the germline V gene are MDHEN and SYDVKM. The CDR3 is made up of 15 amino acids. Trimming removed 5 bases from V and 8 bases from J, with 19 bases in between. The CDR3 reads CASSPSDRRMYEQFF. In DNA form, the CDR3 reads TGTGCCAGCAGTCCCTCCGACAGGCGGATGTATGAGCAGTTCTTC.

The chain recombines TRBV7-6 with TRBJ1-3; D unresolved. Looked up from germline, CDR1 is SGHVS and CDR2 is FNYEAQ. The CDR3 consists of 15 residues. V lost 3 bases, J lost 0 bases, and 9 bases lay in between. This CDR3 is CASSFGPLSGNTIYF. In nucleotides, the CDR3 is TGTGCCAGCAGCTTTGGGCCTCTCTCTGGAAACACCATATATTTT.

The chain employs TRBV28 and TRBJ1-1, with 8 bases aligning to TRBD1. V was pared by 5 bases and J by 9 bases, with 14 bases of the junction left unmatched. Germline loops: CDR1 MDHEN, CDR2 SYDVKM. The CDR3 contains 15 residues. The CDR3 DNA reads TGTGCCAGCAGTAGGGGAGGCAGGGGGCGGAGGAAAGCTTTCTTT. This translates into CASSRGGRGRRKAFF.

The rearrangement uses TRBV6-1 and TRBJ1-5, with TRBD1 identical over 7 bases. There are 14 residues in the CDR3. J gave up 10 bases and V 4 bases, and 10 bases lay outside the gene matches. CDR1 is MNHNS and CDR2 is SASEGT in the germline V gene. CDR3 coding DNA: TGTGCCAGCAGTGCCCGGGACAGAGGATTCCCCCAGCATTTT. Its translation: CASSARDRGFPQHF.

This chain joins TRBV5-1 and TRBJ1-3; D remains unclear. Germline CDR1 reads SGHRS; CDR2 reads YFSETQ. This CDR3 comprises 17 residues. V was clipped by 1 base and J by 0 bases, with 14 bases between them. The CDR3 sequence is CASSLNGQRGSGNTIYF. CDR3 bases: TGCGCCAGCAGCTTGAACGGGCAGCGGGGCTCTGGAAACACCATATATTTT.

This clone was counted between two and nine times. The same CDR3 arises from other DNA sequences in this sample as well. In nucleotides, the CDR3 is TGTGCCAGCAGCTCACTAGCGGACAGCACAGATACGCAGTATTTT. Its translation is CASSSLADSTDTQYF. The V call is TRBV28, the J call TRBJ2-3, with 8 bases lining up with TRBD2. The CDR3 is 15 amino acids. Germline V gene sequence: CDR1 MDHEN, CDR2 SYDVKM. With 6 bases clipped from V and 0 bases from J, the junction kept 5 bases outside the gene matches.

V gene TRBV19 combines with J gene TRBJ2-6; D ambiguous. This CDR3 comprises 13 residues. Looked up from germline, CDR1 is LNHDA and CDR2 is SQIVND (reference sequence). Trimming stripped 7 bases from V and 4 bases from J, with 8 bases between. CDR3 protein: CASTPPGANVLTF. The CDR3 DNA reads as TGTGCCAGTACCCCTCCCGGGGCCAACGTCCTGACTTTC.